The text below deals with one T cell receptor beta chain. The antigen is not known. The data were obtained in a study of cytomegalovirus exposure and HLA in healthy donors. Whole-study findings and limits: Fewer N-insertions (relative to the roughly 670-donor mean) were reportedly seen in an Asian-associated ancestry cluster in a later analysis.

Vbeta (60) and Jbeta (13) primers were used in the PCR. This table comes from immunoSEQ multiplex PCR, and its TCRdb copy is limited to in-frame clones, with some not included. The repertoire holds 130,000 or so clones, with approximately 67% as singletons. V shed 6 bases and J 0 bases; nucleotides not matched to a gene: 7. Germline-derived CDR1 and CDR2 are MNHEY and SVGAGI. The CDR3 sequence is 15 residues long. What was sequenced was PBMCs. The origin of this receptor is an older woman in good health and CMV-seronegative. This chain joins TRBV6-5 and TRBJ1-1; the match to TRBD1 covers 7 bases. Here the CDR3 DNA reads TGTGCCAGCAGCCTCTCCCAGGGGGTGAACACTGAAGCTTTCTTT. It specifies CASSLSQGVNTEAFF.